One and the same sample provided the 29 T cell receptor beta chains below, sequenced in a study of cytomegalovirus exposure and HLA in healthy donors. The study ran its PCR with 60 Vbeta and 13 Jbeta primers. Produced via immunoSEQ multiplex PCR; TCRdb's table is partial and in-frame only. The sample holds under 200,000 clones, 80% to 90% seen once. Sequencing was carried out using PBMCs. These receptors came from a middle-aged man in good health and CMV-seropositive.

This chain joins TRBV29-1 and TRBJ2-3; 8 nucleotides match TRBD2. CDR1 and CDR2 (germline): SQVTM, ANQGSEA. The CDR3 consists of 15 residues. V shed 3 bases and J 7 bases; nucleotides not matched to a gene: 12. The CDR3 bases are TGCAGCGTTGACGAACTAGCGGCAGGGAAAAATACGCAGTATTTT. Translated, it gives CSVDELAAGKNTQYF.

The chain links TRBV5-6 to TRBJ2-1, with 7 bases aligning to TRBD2. J was trimmed by 2 bases and V by 1 base; bases with no gene match: 12. This CDR3 comprises 18 residues. The germline V gene encodes CDR1 SGHDT and CDR2 YYEEEE. CDR3 residues: CASSLSRRGSKPYNEQFF. In DNA, the CDR3 is TGTGCCAGCAGCTTGTCTCGGCGCGGGAGTAAACCCTACAATGAGCAGTTCTTC. Variable domain in full (rest from reference TRBV5-6 and TRBJ2-1): DAGVTQSPTHLIKTRGQQVTLRCSPKSGHDTVSWYQQALGQGPQFIFQYYEEEERQRGNFPDRFSGHQFPNYSSELNVNALLLGDSALYLCASSLSRRGSKPYNEQFFGPGTRLTVL.

The chain employs TRBV10-2 and TRBJ2-1; D call uncertain. Germline V gives CDR1 WSHSY, CDR2 SAAADI. The CDR3 covers 13 residues. Trimming stripped 4 bases from V and 1 base from J, with 5 bases between. The CDR3 region has the DNA TGCGCCAGCAGTGGTAATTCCTACAATGAGCAGTTCTTC. Translating gives CASSGNSYNEQFF.

This rearrangement joins TRBV19 to TRBJ2-5, with D unresolved. The ends were cut back, 1 base at V and 2 bases at J, with 14 bases in the middle. The CDR3 contains 16 residues. Germline CDR1 and CDR2: LNHDA and SQIVND (reference sequence). The DNA for the CDR3 is TGTGCCAGTAGTATAGCTATAAACAGTAGGCAAGAGACCCAGTACTTC. Residues: CASSIAINSRQETQYF.

The chain has TRBV15 and TRBJ1-2; the match to TRBD1 covers 7 bases. Per the germline V gene, CDR1 is LNHNV and CDR2 is YYDKDF (reference sequence). J gave up 3 bases and V 3 bases, and 4 bases lay outside the gene matches. The length of the CDR3 is 14 residues. The CDR3 loop reads CATSRLGTDYGYTF. CDR3 sequence (DNA): TGTGCCACCAGCAGGCTAGGGACAGACTATGGCTACACCTTC. Variable domain in full (rest from reference TRBV15 and TRBJ1-2): DAMVIQNPRYQVTQFGKPVTLSCSQTLNHNVMYWYQQKSSQAPKLLFHYYDKDFNNEADTPDNFQSRRPNTSFCFLDIRSPGLGDTAMYLCATSRLGTDYGYTFGSGTRLTVV.

This clone appeared a few times. The chain joins TRBV29-1 to TRBJ2-1; 7 bases are a match to TRBD2. The trim removed 3 bases at V and 5 bases at J, leaving 1 base unmatched. The germline gives CDR1 SQVTM, CDR2 ANQGSEA. The CDR3 sequence is 12 residues long. This chain's CDR3 is CSVDGLDNEQFF. The CDR3 DNA is TGCAGCGTTGATGGACTAGACAATGAGCAGTTCTTC.

This clone was observed a single time. This chain uses TRBV2 with TRBJ1-2; 8 nucleotides match TRBD1. The germline gives CDR1 SNHLY, CDR2 FYNNEI. The CDR3 runs 15 residues. V lost 6 bases and J lost 7; bases outside the gene matches: 13. CDR3 region: CASSRLTGGESGYTF. CDR3 DNA sequence: TGTGCCAGCAGCCGCCTTACAGGGGGAGAGTCTGGCTACACCTTC.

This chain joins TRBV5-6 and TRBJ2-1; D not resolved. The CDR3 has 10 residues. Germline CDR1 SGHDT, CDR2 YYEEEE. The V and J ends lost 7 bases and 4 bases respectively, with 3 bases between them. The CDR3 DNA is TGTGCCAGCCAGTACAATGAGCAGTTCTTC. Translating it yields CASQYNEQFF.

The rearrangement joins TRBV10-3 to TRBJ2-1, with 9 bases fitting TRBD2. CDR1 and CDR2 from the germline V gene are ENHRY and SYGVKD. The V gene end was trimmed by 11 bases and the J gene end by 10 bases; junction bases not matched to a gene: 12. The CDR3 is 13 amino acids. The CDR3 DNA reads TGTGCCGCCGCTAGCGGGGAGGGACAAGAGCAGTTCTTC. As protein: CAAASGEGQEQFF.

This clone was picked up a small number of times. This chain uses TRBV19 with TRBJ1-2, with D tentatively TRBD1 (6 bases). V lost 4 bases to trimming and J lost 7 bases, with 19 bases between them. This CDR3 has 15 amino acids. Germline CDR1 is LNHDA and CDR2 is SQIVND (reference sequence). Here the CDR3 DNA reads TGTGCCAGTAGTACCTCAGGGGTCTATCTTGCTGGCTACACCTTC. It is translated as CASSTSGVYLAGYTF.

This clone was seen only once. Written as DNA, the CDR3 is TGTGCCAGCAGTACATACGGCGGGAACACCGGGGAGCTGTTTTTT. It is translated as CASSTYGGNTGELFF. The J gene is TRBJ2-2, the V gene TRBV2, with D unclear. Germline V gene lookup returns CDR1 SNHLY and CDR2 FYNNEI. The CDR3 has 15 residues. Trimming shortened V by 5 bases and J by 1 base, and 11 bases separated the two germline ends.

The V gene is TRBV4-1, the J gene TRBJ1-2; 9 bases map to TRBD1. This CDR3 comprises 14 residues. Germline assignment: CDR1 MGHRA and CDR2 YSYEKL. The junction had 8 bases not matched to a gene; V was cut back by 10 bases and J by 2 bases. The CDR3, as DNA: TGCGCCACTCCTGAGACAGGGGGAAACTATGGCTACACCTTC. Its protein is CATPETGGNYGYTF.

V gene TRBV30 combines with J gene TRBJ2-5; 15 positions match TRBD2. Germline V gene data show CDR1 as GTSNPN and CDR2 as SVGIG (reference sequence). The CDR3 spans 13 residues. The junction had 4 bases not matched to a gene; V was cut back by 5 bases and J by 9 bases. The CDR3 protein is CAWGGLAGGSQYF. The CDR3 DNA follows: TGTGCCTGGGGGGGACTAGCGGGGGGATCCCAGTACTTC.

As to this clone: Other DNA sequences in the sample encode the same CDR3. This sequence joins TRBV27 and TRBJ2-2, with 7 bases fitting TRBD2. The CDR3 covers 13 residues. V shed 7 bases, J shed 4 bases, and the junction held 3 bases outside the gene matches. Germline V gene data show CDR1 as MNHEY and CDR2 as SMNVEV (reference sequence). Written as DNA, the CDR3 is TGTGCCAGCACCTGGGGGGGCACCGGGGAGCTGTTTTTT. Translation: CASTWGGTGELFF.

The chain combines TRBV10-1 with TRBJ2-6; possible D gene TRBD1, 7 bases. The CDR3 consists of 19 residues. Trimming cost V 8 bases and J 1 base, with 24 bases left between them. Germline V gives CDR1 WNHNN, CDR2 SYGVQD (reference sequence). The DNA for the CDR3 is TGCGCCAGCCGGGGGCAGGGGGTTCCCCTGGATTCTGGGGCCAACGTCCTGACTTTC. It specifies CASRGQGVPLDSGANVLTF.

CDR3 coding DNA: TGTGCCAGCAGCCTAGACATACAGGGGGCAACCACAGATACGCAGTATTTT. It codes for CASSLDIQGATTDTQYF. The chain employs TRBV7-9 and TRBJ2-3; 9 bases match TRBD1. Germline V CDR1 and CDR2: SEHNR, FQNEAQ (reference sequence). This CDR3 has 17 residues. The trim removed 5 bases at V and 2 bases at J, leaving 11 bases unmatched.

This sequence joins TRBV28 and TRBJ1-2; D unresolved. This CDR3 contains 13 residues. Germline CDR1 reads MDHEN; CDR2 reads SYDVKM. Trimming left V 7 bases short and J 6 bases short, with 15 bases between. CDR3 sequence (DNA): TGTGCCAGCAACTCCGCGGAAGCGGATGGCTACACCTTC. This encodes CASNSAEADGYTF.

The sample holds a few counts of this clone. This chain connects TRBV11-2 to TRBJ1-1; D not resolved. The CDR3 runs to 14 residues. V was clipped by 5 bases and J by 10 bases, with 20 bases between them. Germline V gives CDR1 SGHAT, CDR2 FQNNGV. The CDR3 sequence is CASSAATGLMVAFF. The DNA of the CDR3 is TGTGCCAGCAGCGCCGCGACCGGACTAATGGTAGCTTTCTTT.

The V call is TRBV25-1, the J call TRBJ1-1; 7 positions agree with TRBD1. Germline CDR1 is MGHDK and CDR2 is SYGVNS. The J segment lost 4 bases and the V segment lost 4 bases, leaving 9 bases of the junction unmatched. The CDR3 totals 15 residues. CDR3 residues: CASSGLDRKVTEAFF. The CDR3 DNA reads as TGTGCCAGCAGTGGGTTGGACAGGAAGGTCACTGAAGCTTTCTTT.

This chain uses TRBV6-1 with TRBJ1-1; 9 bases are shared with TRBD1. The junction had 8 bases not matched to a gene; V was cut back by 6 bases and J by 6 bases. CDR3 length: 14 residues. Per germline, CDR1 MNHNS and CDR2 SASEGT. The CDR3 DNA follows: TGTGCCAGCAGGGGGGGGACAGGGATCGCTGAAGCTTTCTTT. This codes for CASRGGTGIAEAFF.

This chain links TRBV6-1 with TRBJ2-7; 10 nucleotides match TRBD2. Germline CDR1 and CDR2: MNHNS and SASEGT. This CDR3 has 18 amino acids. V lost 0 bases, J lost 6 bases, and 14 bases stayed unmatched. In nucleotides, the CDR3 is TGTGCCAGCAGTGAAGCCACGAGGTCTAGCGGGAGTAGTCTCGAGCAGTACTTC. Translating gives CASSEATRSSGSSLEQYF.

J is TRBJ2-1 and V is TRBV5-4; weak D call: TRBD1 (6 bases). The germline V and J ends were trimmed by 4 bases and 2 bases, with 16 bases remaining between them. Germline V gene sequence: CDR1 SGHNT, CDR2 YYREEE (reference sequence). CDR3 length: 16 amino acids. DNA for the CDR3: TGTGCCAGCAGCAGCCAAAACAGGGACACCTACAATGAGCAGTTCTTC. It yields the protein CASSSQNRDTYNEQFF.

The chain has TRBV1 and TRBJ2-3; TRBD1, the table's D call, was not compared with the DNA. TRBV1 is designated a pseudogene. The CDR3 contains 16 residues. The CDR3 DNA is TGCACCAGCAGCCATCAGGGGCCTAGTGGGACAGATACGCAGTATTTT. This gives the protein CTSSHQGPSGTDTQYF.

This clone was recorded only once. The chain uses TRBV29-1 and TRBJ1-5; maybe TRBD1 (5 bases). The CDR3 extends over 13 amino acids. Germline assignment: CDR1 SQVTM and CDR2 ANQGSEA. The V end was cut by 8 bases, the J end by 7 bases, with 18 bases between. The CDR3 sequence: CSSLGGIGQPQHF. For the CDR3, the DNA is TGCAGCTCCCTGGGGGGAATTGGACAGCCCCAGCATTTT.

J is TRBJ1-1 and V is TRBV6-1, with TRBD1 as a possible D gene (5 bases). The CDR3 runs to 11 residues. CDR1 is MNHNS and CDR2 is SASEGT in the germline V gene. V was cut by 5 bases and J by 8 bases, with 9 bases left in between. The CDR3 protein is CASSPRTEAFF. DNA of the CDR3: TGTGCCAGCAGTCCCCGGACAGAAGCTTTCTTT.

This sequence joins TRBV5-6 and TRBJ2-7; no firm D call. Germline values: CDR1 SGHDT, CDR2 YYEEEE. Trimming removed 4 bases at V and 2 bases at J, with 16 bases between. The CDR3 loop spans 15 amino acids. CDR3 region: CASSTPQGGPYEQYF. The CDR3 DNA reads as TGTGCCAGCAGCACCCCACAAGGCGGCCCCTACGAGCAGTACTTC.

J is TRBJ2-1 and V is TRBV2; D unclear. V was shortened by 7 bases and J by 9 bases, with 16 bases between the two germline ends. Germline V gene lookup returns CDR1 SNHLY and CDR2 FYNNEI. This CDR3 is built from 13 residues. The CDR3: CASNIDGRGEQFF. DNA of the CDR3: TGTGCCAGCAACATAGACGGCCGCGGTGAGCAGTTCTTC. Complete variable domain (other parts from reference TRBV2 and TRBJ2-1): EPEVTQTPSHQVTQMGQEVILRCVPISNHLYFYWYRQILGQKVEFLVSFYNNEISEKSEIFDDQFSVERPDGSNFTLKIRSTKLEDSAMYFCASNIDGRGEQFFGPGTRLTVL.

The genes are TRBV27 and TRBJ2-7; D possibly corresponds to TRBD2 (6 bases). The CDR3 runs 17 residues. Germline V lookup: CDR1 MNHEY, CDR2 SMNVEV (reference sequence). Trimming removed 4 bases at V and 3 bases at J, with 22 bases between. CDR3 DNA: TGTGCCAGCAGTTCGTGGGAGCGCGGGATAGAAGACTACGAGCAGTACTTC. This sequence encodes CASSSWERGIEDYEQYF.

The rearrangement links TRBV5-1 to TRBJ2-1, with D possibly matching TRBD2 (6 bases). The V gene's germline CDR1 is SGHRS and CDR2 YFSETQ. V gave up 2 bases and J gave up 0 bases, with 12 bases separating them. There are 16 residues in the CDR3. CDR3 sequence: CASSLDRGGSYNEQFF. The CDR3 DNA reads TGCGCCAGCAGCTTAGACCGGGGAGGCTCCTACAATGAGCAGTTCTTC.